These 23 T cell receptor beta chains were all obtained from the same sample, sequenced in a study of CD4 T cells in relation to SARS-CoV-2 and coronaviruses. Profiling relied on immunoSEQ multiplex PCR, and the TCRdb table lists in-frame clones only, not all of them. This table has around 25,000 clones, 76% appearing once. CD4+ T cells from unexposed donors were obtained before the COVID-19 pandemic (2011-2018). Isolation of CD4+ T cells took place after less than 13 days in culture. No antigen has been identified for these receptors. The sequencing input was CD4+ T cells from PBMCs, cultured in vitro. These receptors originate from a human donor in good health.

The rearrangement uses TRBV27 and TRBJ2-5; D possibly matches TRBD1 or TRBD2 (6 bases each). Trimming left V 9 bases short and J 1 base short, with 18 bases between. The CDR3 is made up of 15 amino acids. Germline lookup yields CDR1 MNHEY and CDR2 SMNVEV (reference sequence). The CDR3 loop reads CASRLGGRSQETQYF. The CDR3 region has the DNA TGTGCCAGTCGACTGGGGGGCCGGAGCCAAGAGACCCAGTACTTC.

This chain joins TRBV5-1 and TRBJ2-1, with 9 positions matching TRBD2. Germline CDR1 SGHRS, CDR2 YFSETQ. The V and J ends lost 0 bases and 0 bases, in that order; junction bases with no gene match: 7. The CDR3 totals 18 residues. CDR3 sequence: CASSLGVSGSLSYNEQFF. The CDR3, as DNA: TGCGCCAGCAGCTTGGGGGTTAGCGGGAGTCTCTCCTACAATGAGCAGTTCTTC.

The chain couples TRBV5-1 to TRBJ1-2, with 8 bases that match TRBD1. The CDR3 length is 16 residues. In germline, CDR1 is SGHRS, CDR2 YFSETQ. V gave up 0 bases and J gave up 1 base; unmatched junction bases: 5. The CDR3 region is CASSLDTGGVNYGYTF. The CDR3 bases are TGCGCCAGCAGCTTGGACACAGGGGGAGTTAACTATGGCTACACCTTC. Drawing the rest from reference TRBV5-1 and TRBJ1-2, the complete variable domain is KAGVTQTPRYLIKTRGQQVTLSCSPISGHRSVSWYQQTPGQGLQFLFEYFSETQRNKGNFPGRFSGRQFSNSRSEMNVSTLELGDSALYLCASSLDTGGVNYGYTFGSGTRLTVV.

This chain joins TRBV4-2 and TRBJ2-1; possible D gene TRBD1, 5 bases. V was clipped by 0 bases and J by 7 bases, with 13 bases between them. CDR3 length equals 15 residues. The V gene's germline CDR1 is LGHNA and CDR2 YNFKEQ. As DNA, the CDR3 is TGTGCCAGCAGCCAAGATGGGGCCCAACTAAATGAGCAGTTCTTC. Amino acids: CASSQDGAQLNEQFF.

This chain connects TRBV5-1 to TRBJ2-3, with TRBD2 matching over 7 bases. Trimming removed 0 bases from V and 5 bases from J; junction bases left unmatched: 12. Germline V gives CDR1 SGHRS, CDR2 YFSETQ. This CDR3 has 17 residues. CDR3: CASSLGPGGPAGDTQYF. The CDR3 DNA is TGCGCCAGCAGCTTGGGTCCGGGAGGTCCTGCCGGAGATACGCAGTATTTT.

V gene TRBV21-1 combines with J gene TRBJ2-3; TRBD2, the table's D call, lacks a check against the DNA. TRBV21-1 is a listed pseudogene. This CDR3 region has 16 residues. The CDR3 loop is CASSRGVRLGSDTQYF. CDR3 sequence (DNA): TGTGCCAGCAGCAGGGGCGTAAGACTAGGATCAGATACGCAGTATTTT.

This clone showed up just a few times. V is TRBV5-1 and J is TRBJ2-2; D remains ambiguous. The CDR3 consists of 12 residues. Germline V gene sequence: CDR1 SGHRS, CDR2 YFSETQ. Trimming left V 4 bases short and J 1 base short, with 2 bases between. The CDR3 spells CASSMNTGELFF. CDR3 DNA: TGCGCCAGCAGCATGAACACCGGGGAGCTGTTTTTT.

CDR3 residues: CASSRGQGVNEKLFF. In nucleotides, the CDR3 is TGTGCCAGCAGCCGTGGACAGGGAGTTAATGAAAAACTGTTTTTT. The chain uses TRBV3-1 (or the pseudogene TRBV3-2) and TRBJ1-4; 8 nucleotides match TRBD1. V shed 4 bases and J 4 bases; nucleotides not matched to a gene: 5. The CDR3 contains 15 residues. The germline gives CDR1 LGHDT, CDR2 YNNKEL (reference sequence).

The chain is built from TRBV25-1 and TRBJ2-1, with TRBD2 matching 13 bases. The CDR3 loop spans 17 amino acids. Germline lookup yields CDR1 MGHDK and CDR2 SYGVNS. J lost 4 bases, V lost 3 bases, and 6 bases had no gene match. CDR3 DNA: TGTGCCAGCAGTGATCTACTAGCGGGAGGGACATACAATGAGCAGTTCTTC. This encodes CASSDLLAGGTYNEQFF.

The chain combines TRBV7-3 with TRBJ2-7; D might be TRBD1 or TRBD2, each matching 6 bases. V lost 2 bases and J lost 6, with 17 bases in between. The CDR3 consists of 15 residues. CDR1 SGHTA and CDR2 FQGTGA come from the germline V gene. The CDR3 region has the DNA TGTGCCAGCAGCTTACCGGGGGCGCTTTTCTCCGAGCAGTACTTC. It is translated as CASSLPGALFSEQYF.

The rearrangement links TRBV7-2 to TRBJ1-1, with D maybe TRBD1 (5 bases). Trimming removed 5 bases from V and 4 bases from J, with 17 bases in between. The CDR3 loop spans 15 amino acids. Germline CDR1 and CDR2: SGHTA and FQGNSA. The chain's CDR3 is CASSPRGRGLTEAFF. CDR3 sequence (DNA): TGTGCCAGCAGCCCCCGGGGGAGGGGTCTCACTGAAGCTTTCTTT.

CDR3 amino acids: CASSLGRVKEQYF. For the CDR3, the DNA is TGTGCCAGCAGCTTGGGACGGGTCAAAGAGCAGTACTTC. V and J are TRBV11-2 and TRBJ2-7, with D perhaps being TRBD1 or TRBD2 (5 bases each). V was cut by 3 bases and J by 7 bases, with 13 bases left in between. Germline V gene data show CDR1 as SGHAT and CDR2 as FQNNGV. The CDR3 covers 13 residues.

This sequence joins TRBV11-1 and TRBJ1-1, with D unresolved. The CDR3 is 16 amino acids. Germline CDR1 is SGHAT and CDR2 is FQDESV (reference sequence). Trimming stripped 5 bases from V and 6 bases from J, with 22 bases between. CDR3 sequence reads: CASSLGGLRGGAEAFF. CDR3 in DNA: TGTGCCAGCAGCCTAGGCGGATTACGGGGTGGGGCTGAAGCTTTCTTT.

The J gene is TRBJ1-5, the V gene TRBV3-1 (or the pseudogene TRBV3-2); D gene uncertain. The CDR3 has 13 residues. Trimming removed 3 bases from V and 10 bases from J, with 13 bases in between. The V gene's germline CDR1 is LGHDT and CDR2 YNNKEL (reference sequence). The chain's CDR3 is CASSHGDFQPQHF. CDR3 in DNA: TGTGCCAGCAGCCACGGAGACTTTCAACCCCAGCATTTT.

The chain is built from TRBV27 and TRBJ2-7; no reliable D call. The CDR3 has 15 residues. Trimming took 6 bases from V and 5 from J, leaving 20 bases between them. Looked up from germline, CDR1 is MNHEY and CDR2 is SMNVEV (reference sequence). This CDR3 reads CASSPRPWGWNEQYF. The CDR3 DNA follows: TGTGCCAGCAGCCCTCGCCCGTGGGGTTGGAACGAGCAGTACTTC.

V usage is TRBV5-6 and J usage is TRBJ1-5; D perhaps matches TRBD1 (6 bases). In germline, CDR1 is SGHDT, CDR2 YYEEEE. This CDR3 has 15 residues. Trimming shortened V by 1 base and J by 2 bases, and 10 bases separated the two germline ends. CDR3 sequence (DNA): TGTGCCAGCAGCTTGTGGGGGGCGGGCAATCAGCCCCAGCATTTT. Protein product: CASSLWGAGNQPQHF.

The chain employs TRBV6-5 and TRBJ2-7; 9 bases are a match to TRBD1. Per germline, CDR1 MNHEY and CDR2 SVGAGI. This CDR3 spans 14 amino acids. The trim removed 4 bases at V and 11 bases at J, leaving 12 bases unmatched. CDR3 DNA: TGTGCCAGCAGTTCAGCCGTGGGACAGGGCGATAAGTACTTC. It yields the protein CASSSAVGQGDKYF.

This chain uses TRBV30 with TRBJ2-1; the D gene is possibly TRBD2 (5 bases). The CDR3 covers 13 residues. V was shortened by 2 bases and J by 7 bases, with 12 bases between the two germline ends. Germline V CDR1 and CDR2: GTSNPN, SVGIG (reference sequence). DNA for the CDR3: TGTGCCTGGAGTCGGGGAACTGGTAATGAGCAGTTCTTC. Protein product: CAWSRGTGNEQFF.

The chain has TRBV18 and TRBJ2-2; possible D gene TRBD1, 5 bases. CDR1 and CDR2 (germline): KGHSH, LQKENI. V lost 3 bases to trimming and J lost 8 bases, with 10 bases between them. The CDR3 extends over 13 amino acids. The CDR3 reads CASSPRDSGELFF. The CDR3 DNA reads TGTGCCAGCTCACCCAGGGATTCGGGGGAGCTGTTTTTT. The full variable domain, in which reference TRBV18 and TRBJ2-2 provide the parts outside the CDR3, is NAGVMQNPRHLVRRRGQEARLRCSPMKGHSHVYWYRQLPEEGLKFMVYLQKENIIDESGMPKERFSAEFPKEGPSILRIQQVVRGDSAAYFCASSPRDSGELFFGEGSRLTVL.

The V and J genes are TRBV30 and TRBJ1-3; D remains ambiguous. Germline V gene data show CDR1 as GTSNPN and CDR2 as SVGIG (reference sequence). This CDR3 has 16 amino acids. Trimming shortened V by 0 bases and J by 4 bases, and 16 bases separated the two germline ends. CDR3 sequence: CAWSVQRRLEGNTIYF. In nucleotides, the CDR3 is TGTGCCTGGAGTGTTCAGAGGAGGCTGGAAGGAAACACCATATATTTT.

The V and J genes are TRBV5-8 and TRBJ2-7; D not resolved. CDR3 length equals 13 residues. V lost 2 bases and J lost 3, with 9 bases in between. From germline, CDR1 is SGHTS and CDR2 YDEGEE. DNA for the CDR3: TGTGCCAGCAGCTTCGGTCAAAACTACGAGCAGTACTTC. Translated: CASSFGQNYEQYF.

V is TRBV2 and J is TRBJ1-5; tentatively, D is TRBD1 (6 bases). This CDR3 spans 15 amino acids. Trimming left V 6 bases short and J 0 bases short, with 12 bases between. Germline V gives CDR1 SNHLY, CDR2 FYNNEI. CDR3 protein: CASRRQVYSNQPQHF. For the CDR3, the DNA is TGTGCCAGCAGGAGACAGGTGTATAGCAATCAGCCCCAGCATTTT.

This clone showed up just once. The CDR3 DNA reads as TGTGCCAGCAGCTTGCGTGGCACGAACGCCCCCTTAGCCAAAAACATTCAGTACTTC. Translation: CASSLRGTNAPLAKNIQYF. The chain joins TRBV13 to TRBJ2-4; D remains unclear. Trimming stripped 3 bases from V and 0 bases from J, with 21 bases between. Germline CDR1 PRHDT, CDR2 FYEKMQ (reference sequence). There are 19 residues in the CDR3.